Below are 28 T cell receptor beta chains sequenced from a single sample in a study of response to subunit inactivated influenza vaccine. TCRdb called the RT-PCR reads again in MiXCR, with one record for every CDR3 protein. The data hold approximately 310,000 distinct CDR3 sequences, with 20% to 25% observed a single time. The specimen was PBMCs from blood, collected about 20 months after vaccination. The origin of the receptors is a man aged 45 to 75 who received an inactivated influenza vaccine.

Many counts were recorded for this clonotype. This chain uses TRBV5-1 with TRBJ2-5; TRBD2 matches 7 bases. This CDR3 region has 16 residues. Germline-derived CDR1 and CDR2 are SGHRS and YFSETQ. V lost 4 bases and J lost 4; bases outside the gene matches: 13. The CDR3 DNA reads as TGCGCCAGCAGCCCGACTAGCAACCGCCGGGGAGAGACCCAGTACTTC. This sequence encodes CASSPTSNRRGETQYF.

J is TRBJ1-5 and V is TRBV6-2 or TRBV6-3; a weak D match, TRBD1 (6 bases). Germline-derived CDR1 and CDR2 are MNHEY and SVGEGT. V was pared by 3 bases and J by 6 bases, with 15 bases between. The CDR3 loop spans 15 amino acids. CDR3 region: CASSYLQGFGQPQHF. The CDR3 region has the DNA TGTGCCAGCAGTTATTTACAGGGATTCGGTCAGCCCCAGCATTTT.

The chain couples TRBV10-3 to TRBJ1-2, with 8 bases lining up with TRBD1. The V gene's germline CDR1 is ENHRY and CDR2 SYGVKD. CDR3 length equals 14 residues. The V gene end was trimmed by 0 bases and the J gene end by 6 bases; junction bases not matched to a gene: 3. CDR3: CAISESDRVDGYTF. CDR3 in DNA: TGTGCCATCAGTGAGTCGGACAGGGTCGATGGCTACACCTTC.

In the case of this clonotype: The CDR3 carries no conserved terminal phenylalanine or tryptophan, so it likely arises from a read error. The CDR3: CASSQDGAYEQYI. CDR3 DNA: TGCGCCAGCAGCCAAGATGGGGCCTACGAGCAGTACATC. The V and J genes are TRBV4-3 and TRBJ2-7; D is ambiguous. The CDR3 spans 13 residues. With 0 bases removed from V and 2 bases from J, the gap between germline ends came to 5 bases. Germline loops: CDR1 LGHNA, CDR2 YSLEER.

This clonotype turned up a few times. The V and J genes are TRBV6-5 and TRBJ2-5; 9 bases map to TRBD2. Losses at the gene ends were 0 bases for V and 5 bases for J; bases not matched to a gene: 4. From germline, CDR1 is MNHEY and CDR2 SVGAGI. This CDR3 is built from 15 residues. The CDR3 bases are TGTGCCAGCAGTTACTCAGCTAGCGGGATGGAGACCCAGTACTTC. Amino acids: CASSYSASGMETQYF.

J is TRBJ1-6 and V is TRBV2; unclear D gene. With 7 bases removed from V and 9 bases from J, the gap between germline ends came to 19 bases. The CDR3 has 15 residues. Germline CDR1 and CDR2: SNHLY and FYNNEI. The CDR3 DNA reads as TGTGCCAGCATACGGAGTAATCGTCTGCTTTCACCCCTCCACTTT. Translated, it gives CASIRSNRLLSPLHF.

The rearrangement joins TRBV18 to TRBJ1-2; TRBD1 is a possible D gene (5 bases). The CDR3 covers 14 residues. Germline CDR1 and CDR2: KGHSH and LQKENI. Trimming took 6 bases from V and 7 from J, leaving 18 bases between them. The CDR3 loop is CASSPGRELRGYTF. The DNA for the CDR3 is TGTGCCAGCTCTCCGGGCAGGGAGCTGCGTGGCTACACCTTC.

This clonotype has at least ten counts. CDR3 sequence (DNA): TGCAGTGCTAGAGATGTCGGACAGGATTACAATGAGCAGTTCTTC. Residues: CSARDVGQDYNEQFF. V gene TRBV20-1 combines with J gene TRBJ2-1, with 7 bases aligning to TRBD1. CDR1 DFQATT and CDR2 SNEGSKA come from the germline V gene (reference sequence). This CDR3 is 15 amino acids long. The V segment lost 0 bases and the J segment 4 bases; nucleotides outside the gene matches: 6.

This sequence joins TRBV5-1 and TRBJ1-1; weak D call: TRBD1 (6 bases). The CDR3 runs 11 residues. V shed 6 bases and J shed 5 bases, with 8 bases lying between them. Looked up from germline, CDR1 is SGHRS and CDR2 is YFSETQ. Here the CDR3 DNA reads TGCGCCAGCAAGGGGGGTACTGAAGCTTTCTTT. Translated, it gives CASKGGTEAFF.

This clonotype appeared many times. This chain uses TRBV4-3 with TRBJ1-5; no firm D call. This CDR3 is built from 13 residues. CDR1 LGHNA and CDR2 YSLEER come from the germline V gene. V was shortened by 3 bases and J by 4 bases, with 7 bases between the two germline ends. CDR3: CASSQRQNQPQHF. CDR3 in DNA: TGCGCCAGCAGCCAGAGACAAAATCAGCCCCAGCATTTT.

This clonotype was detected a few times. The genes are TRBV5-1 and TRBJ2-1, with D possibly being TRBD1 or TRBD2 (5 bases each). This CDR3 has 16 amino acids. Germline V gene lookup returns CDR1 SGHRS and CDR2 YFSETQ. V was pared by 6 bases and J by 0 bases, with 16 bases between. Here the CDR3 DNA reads TGCGCCAGCAACGAGGGGATCCTTAGCTCCTACAATGAGCAGTTCTTC. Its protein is CASNEGILSSYNEQFF. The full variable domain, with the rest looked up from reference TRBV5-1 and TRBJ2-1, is KAGVTQTPRYLIKTRGQQVTLSCSPISGHRSVSWYQQTPGQGLQFLFEYFSETQRNKGNFPGRFSGRQFSNSRSEMNVSTLELGDSALYLCASNEGILSSYNEQFFGPGTRLTVL.

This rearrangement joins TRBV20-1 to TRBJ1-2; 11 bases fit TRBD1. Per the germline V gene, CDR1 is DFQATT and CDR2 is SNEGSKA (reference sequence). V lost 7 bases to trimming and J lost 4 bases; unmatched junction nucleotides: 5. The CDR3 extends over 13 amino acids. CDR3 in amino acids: CSGDRGWPYGYTF. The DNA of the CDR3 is TGCAGTGGGGACAGGGGGTGGCCCTATGGCTACACCTTC.

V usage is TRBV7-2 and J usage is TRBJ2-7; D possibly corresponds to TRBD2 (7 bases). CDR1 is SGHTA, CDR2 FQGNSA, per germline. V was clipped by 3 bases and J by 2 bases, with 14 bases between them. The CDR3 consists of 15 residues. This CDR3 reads CASSFGGLGAYEQYF. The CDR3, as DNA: TGTGCCAGCAGCTTCGGGGGGCTGGGAGCCTACGAGCAGTACTTC. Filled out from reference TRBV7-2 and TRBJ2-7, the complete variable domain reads GAGVSQSPSNKVTEKGKDVELRCDPISGHTALYWYRQSLGQGLEFLIYFQGNSAPDKSGLPSDRFSAERTGGSVSTLTIQRTQQEDSAVYLCASSFGGLGAYEQYFGPGTRLTVT.

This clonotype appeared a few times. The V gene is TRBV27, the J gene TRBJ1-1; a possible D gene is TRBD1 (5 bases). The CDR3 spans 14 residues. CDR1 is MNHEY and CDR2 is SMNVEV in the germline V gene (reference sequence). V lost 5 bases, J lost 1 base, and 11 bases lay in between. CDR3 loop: CASSLKTENTEAFF. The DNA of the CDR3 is TGTGCCAGCAGTCTAAAGACAGAGAACACTGAAGCTTTCTTT.

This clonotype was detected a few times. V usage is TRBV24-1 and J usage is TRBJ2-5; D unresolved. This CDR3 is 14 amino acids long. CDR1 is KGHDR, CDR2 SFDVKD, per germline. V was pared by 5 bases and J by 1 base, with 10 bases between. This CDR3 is CATSGSGFQETQYF. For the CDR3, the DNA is TGTGCCACCAGTGGATCCGGGTTCCAAGAGACCCAGTACTTC.

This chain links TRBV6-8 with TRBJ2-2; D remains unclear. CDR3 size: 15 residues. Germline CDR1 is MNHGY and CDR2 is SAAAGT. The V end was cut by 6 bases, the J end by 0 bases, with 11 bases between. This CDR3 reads CASSVVVPNTGELFF. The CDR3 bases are TGTGCCAGCAGCGTGGTGGTCCCGAACACCGGGGAGCTGTTTTTT.

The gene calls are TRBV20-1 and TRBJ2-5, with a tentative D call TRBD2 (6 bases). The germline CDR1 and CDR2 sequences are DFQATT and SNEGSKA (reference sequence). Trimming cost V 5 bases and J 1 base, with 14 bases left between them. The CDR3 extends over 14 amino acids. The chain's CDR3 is CSAGRTILQETQYF. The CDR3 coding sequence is TGCAGTGCTGGGAGGACAATCCTCCAAGAGACCCAGTACTTC.

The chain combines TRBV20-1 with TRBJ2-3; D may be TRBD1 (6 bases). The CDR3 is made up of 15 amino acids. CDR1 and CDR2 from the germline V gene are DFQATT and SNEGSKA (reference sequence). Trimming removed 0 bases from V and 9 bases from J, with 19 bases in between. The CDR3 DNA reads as TGCAGTGCTAGAGATATCCGAACCGGCCAGGGGACGCAGTATTTT. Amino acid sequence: CSARDIRTGQGTQYF.

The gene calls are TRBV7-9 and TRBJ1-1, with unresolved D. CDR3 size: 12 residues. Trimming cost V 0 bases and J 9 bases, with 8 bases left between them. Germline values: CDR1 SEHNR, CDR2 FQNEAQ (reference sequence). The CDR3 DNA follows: TGTGCCAGCAGCTTAGCGGATGGGAAAGCTTTCTTT. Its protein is CASSLADGKAFF.

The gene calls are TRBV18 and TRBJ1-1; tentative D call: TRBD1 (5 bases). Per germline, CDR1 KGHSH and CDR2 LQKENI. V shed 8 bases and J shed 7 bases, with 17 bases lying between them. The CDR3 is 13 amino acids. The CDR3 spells CASQIDRDHEAFF. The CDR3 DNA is TGTGCCAGCCAAATAGACAGAGACCATGAAGCTTTCTTT.

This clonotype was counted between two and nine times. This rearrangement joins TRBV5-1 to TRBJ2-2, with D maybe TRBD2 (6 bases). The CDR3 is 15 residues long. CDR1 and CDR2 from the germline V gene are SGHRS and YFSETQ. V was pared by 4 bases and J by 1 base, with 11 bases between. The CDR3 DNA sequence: TGCGCCAGCAGCCCCTGGGGGGTGAACACCGGGGAGCTGTTTTTT. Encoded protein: CASSPWGVNTGELFF.

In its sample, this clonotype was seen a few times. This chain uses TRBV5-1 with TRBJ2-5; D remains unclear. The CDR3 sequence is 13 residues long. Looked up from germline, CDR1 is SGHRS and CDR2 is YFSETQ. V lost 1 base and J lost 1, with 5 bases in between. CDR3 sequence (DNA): TGCGCCAGCAGCTTGATTGGCCAAGAGACCCAGTACTTC. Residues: CASSLIGQETQYF.

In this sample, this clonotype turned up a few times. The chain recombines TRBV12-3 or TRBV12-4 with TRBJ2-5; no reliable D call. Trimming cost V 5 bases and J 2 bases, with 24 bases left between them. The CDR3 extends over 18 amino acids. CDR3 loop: CASSLSGTDLRNQETQYF. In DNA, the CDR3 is TGTGCCAGCAGTCTCTCGGGTACAGACCTTCGGAATCAAGAGACCCAGTACTTC.

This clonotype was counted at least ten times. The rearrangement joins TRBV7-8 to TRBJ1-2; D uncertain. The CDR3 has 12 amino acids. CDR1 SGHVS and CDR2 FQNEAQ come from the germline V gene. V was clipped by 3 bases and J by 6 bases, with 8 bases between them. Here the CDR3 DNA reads TGTGCCAGCAGCTTGGGAGGAGATGGCTACACCTTC. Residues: CASSLGGDGYTF.

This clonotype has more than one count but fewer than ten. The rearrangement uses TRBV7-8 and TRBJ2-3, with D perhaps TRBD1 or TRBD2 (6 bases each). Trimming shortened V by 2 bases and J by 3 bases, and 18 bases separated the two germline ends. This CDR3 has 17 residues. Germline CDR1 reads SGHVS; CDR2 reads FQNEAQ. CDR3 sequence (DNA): TGTGCCAGCAGCTTATACTTGGGGGCTAGCGAAACAGATACGCAGTATTTT. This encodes CASSLYLGASETDTQYF. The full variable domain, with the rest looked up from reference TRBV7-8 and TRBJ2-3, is GAGVSQSPRYKVAKRGQDVALRCDPISGHVSLFWYQQALGQGPEFLTYFQNEAQLDKSGLPSDRFFAERPEGSVSTLKIQRTQQEDSAVYLCASSLYLGASETDTQYFGPGTRLTVL.

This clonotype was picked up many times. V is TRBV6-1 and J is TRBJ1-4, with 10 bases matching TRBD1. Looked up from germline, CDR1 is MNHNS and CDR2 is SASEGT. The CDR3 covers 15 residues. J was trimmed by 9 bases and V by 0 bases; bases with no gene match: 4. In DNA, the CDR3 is TGTGCCAGCAGTGAAGCGGGACAGGGGATGAAAAAACTGTTTTTT. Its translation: CASSEAGQGMKKLFF.

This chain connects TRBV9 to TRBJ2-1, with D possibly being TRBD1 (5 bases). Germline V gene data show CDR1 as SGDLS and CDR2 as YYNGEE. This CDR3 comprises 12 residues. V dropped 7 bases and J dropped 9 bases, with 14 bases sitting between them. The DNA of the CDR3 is TGTGCCAGCGCGCAGGGTTACGGTGAGCAGTTCTTC. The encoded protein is CASAQGYGEQFF. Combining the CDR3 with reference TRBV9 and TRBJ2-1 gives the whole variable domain DSGVTQTPKHLITATGQRVTLRCSPRSGDLSVYWYQQSLDQGLQFLIQYYNGEERAKGNILERFSAQQFPDLHSELNLSSLELGDSALYFCASAQGYGEQFFGPGTRLTVL.

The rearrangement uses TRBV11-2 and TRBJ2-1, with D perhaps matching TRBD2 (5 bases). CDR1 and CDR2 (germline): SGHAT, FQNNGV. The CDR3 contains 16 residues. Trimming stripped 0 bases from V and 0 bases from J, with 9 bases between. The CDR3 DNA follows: TGTGCCAGCAGCTTAGAACGGGCGGGCTCCTACAATGAGCAGTTCTTC. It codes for CASSLERAGSYNEQFF.